Given below is one T cell receptor (beta chain) in context. What it binds is unknown. Deletions cut 4 bases from V and 8 bases from J, with 17 bases between. The CDR3 has 15 amino acids. CDR1 and CDR2 (germline): KGHSY, FQNENV. These data are taken from a study of T cells in Graves' hyperthyroidism and ophthalmopathy. Findings and limits, study-wide: Ophthalmopathy stood apart from stable hyperthyroidism in a 13 V-J model. Ophthalmopathy prediction by the model preceded onset by a median about 6.8 months.

Any patient presenting with uncontrolled infection, other autoimmune disease, pregnancy or lactation was left out. PBMCs were collected from an approximately 10 ml volume of fresh peripheral blood. TCR beta CDR3 regions were amplified from RNA transcripts. The primer set for the first-round RT-PCR of the TCR CDR3 was HTBI. TCRdb passed the multiplex PCR reads through MiXCR, listing each CDR3 protein once. The sample carries approximately 400,000 distinct CDR3 sequences, 20% to 25% recorded once. The chain combines TRBV16 with TRBJ1-4; possibly TRBD1 for D (5 bases). The source material was blood. The TCR was taken from a man aged 45-60 years with Graves' hyperthyroidism. CDR3 coding DNA: TGTGCCAGCAGCCGAACCGGGGGGGACGGCGAAAAACTGTTTTTT. Its protein is CASSRTGGDGEKLFF.